The present entry profiles one T cell receptor beta chain with its context. Antigen: not known. The data were taken from a study of CD8+ T cells in alopecia areata. Across the study: It was oral tofacitinib, at 5 to 10 mg twice daily, that treated patients received. Study-level results: It was observed that many expanded lesional clones persisted in scalp and blood during tofacitinib. Elevated clonality characterized lesional scalp relative to normal scalp, particularly in alopecia totalis/universalis.

Treatment noted: oral pan-JAK inhibitor, 5-10 mg twice daily. V lost 4 bases and J lost 0, with 17 bases in between. This CDR3 has 17 amino acids. CDR1 is SGHRS, CDR2 YFSETQ, per germline. TCR sequencing used cDNA made by reverse transcription of extracted RNA. Some clones are missing from TCRdb's copy, which holds only in-frame ones; the method was immunoSEQ multiplex PCR. The data contain 95,000 to 100,000 clones, 60% of them seen just once; the ten biggest clones take up about 15%. This receptor was obtained from a human donor with alopecia areata. The chain recombines TRBV5-1 with TRBJ1-3; TRBD1 is a possible D gene (5 bases). Specimen: CD8+ T cells sorted from blood, collected at approximately week 56, from a patient treated with tofacitinib. This CDR3 reads CASSSGDGKLSGNTIYF. CDR3 DNA: TGCGCCAGCAGCAGCGGGGACGGCAAACTCTCTGGAAACACCATATATTTT.